A single sample gave rise to the 5 T cell receptor beta chains below, sequenced in a study of blood T cell repertoires in COVID-19. Here immunoSEQ multiplex PCR was the method, and the copy in TCRdb shows in-frame clones only, minus some. There are some 670,000 clones in the sample; about nine tenths occur only once, and around 0.3% lies in the top ten. Sequenced material: peripheral blood. The receptors derive from a woman between 18 and 30 years old with acute or convalescent COVID-19.

This chain joins TRBV4-2 and TRBJ2-3; 10 bases match TRBD2. CDR1 is LGHNA and CDR2 is YNFKEQ in the germline V gene. The CDR3 extends over 19 amino acids. Losses at the gene ends were 1 base for V and 3 bases for J; bases not matched to a gene: 13. The CDR3 here is CASSQVFLTSSGGTDTQYF. The CDR3 DNA is TGTGCCAGCAGCCAAGTTTTCCTGACTTCTAGCGGGGGTACAGATACGCAGTATTTT.

The rearrangement joins TRBV7-2 to TRBJ1-2; 11 bases line up with TRBD1. The CDR3 is made up of 14 amino acids. The junction had 8 bases not matched to a gene; V was cut back by 6 bases and J by 8 bases. The germline V gene encodes CDR1 SGHTA and CDR2 FQGNSA. In DNA form, the CDR3 reads TGTGCCAGCAGTCAATCCGGGACAGGGGGAGGCTACACCTTC. It specifies CASSQSGTGGGYTF.

V usage is TRBV27 and J usage is TRBJ1-2; 8 bases agree with TRBD1. The CDR3 is made up of 16 amino acids. The germline CDR1 and CDR2 sequences are MNHEY and SMNVEV (reference sequence). Germline trimming cut 3 bases from V and 4 bases from J; bases unmatched to any gene: 10. The CDR3 reads CASSFPGQELLYGYTF. In nucleotides, the CDR3 is TGTGCCAGCAGTTTCCCGGGACAGGAGCTTCTCTATGGCTACACCTTC.

The chain couples TRBV6-5 to TRBJ1-1; unclear D gene. With 7 bases removed from V and 11 bases from J, the gap between germline ends came to 14 bases. The CDR3 has 11 residues. Per the germline V gene, CDR1 is MNHEY and CDR2 is SVGAGI. CDR3 DNA sequence: TGTGCCAGCAATACGGGTATGGAGGCTTTCTTT. Translating it yields CASNTGMEAFF.

The chain employs TRBV7-2 and TRBJ1-4; TRBD1 matches 9 bases. Germline V gives CDR1 SGHTA, CDR2 FQGNSA. Trimming at V came to 5 bases and at J to 8 bases, leaving 9 bases not matched to a gene. The CDR3 is made up of 15 amino acids. Here the CDR3 DNA reads TGTGCCAGCAGCAAGCGACAGGGGGTGGGAGAAAAACTGTTTTTT. It codes for CASSKRQGVGEKLFF.